The source of this TCR beta chain is a study of T-cell memory formation after mild COVID-19 (dated by TCRdb to the early 2020s). Some background on the complete study: TCR sequence clusters from the two donors were largely donor specific. In a couple of donors, T-cell clones that expanded and contracted after mild COVID-19 were followed by sequencing TCRalpha and TCRbeta repertoires longitudinally. The cohort comprised two young, previously healthy adult volunteers, one female and one male. Results the study describes overall, beyond this receptor: Some responding clones were detected in pre-infection memory, which suggested that pre-existing cross-reactive memory T cells had joined the SARS-CoV-2 response. From day 15 to 85, contracting clones showed balanced CD4/CD8 phenotypes, whereas a second wave of clones that expanded from day 15 to 37 leaned towards CD4+. Only two mild cases were covered by the study, and larger cohorts that include severe cases with pre-infection samples were considered necessary. SARS-CoV-2 specificity was not confirmed for the second-wave clones peaking on day 37. Contracting CD4+ clones turned up mainly in the CM and EM memory subsets, whereas EMRA was where CD8+ clones were enriched.

As for this clonotype: Its antigen is currently not known. Base qualities are not recorded, but no much larger clone differs from it by a single base.

Inclusive of the bounding cysteine and phenylalanine, the CDR3 is 15 residues long. The retained sequence is limited to the CDR3, 45 bases, with the frame set at the first base. Reading the germline V gene gives CDR1 MDHEN and CDR2 SYDVKM. The germline V end is reduced by 8 bases and the J end by 4 bases; junction bases left unmatched: 10. Ficoll-Paque density gradient centrifugation was the method used to isolate PBMCs. This sample was sequenced with an Illumina NovaSeq 6000. TCRalpha and TCRbeta cDNA libraries were constructed by 5'RACE with constant-segment primers, with sample barcodes and unique molecular identifiers being introduced. RNA was extracted from every sample with Trizol reagent. The libraries were amplified in two PCR steps, and the second step added a second sample barcode and Illumina TruSeq adapters. Sequencing of the libraries was done on an Illumina NovaSeq, producing 2 x 150 bp paired-end reads. Per the original workflow: Demultiplexing of reads and collapsing into UMI-guided consensus sequences were performed with migec v1.2.7. Using mixcr v2.1.11, the UMI consensuses were aligned to TRA and TRB V and J templates and assembled into clonotypes. Expanded or contracted clonotypes were those called significant by both edgeR and NoisET, with noise models trained on biological replicates. edgeR calls used a false discovery rate-adjusted p below 0.01 and a log2 fold-change threshold of 1. As an exploratory analysis of dynamics, max-normalized trajectories of the 1000 most abundant clonotypes were examined by PCA with hierarchical clustering. Each responding clone was given a CD4 or CD8 phenotype based on the CD4+ and CD8+ repertoires, which had been sequenced separately. TCRdb applied fastp at Q25 and MiXCR to the public reads, then kept only in-frame beta chains. Identical CDR3 protein sequences are pooled into one entry, listed with their most common genes and DNA. TCRdb's processing, not the authors', yielded these V and J calls. This sample comprises 200,000 or so distinct CDR3 sequences, 9.5% of them detected only once. Approximately 3.3% of the sample comes from the top ten.

The sample consisted of PBMCs or a T cell subset sorted from them (not recorded which). Recombination linked TRBV28 to TRBJ2-2; 7 bases in the middle match TRBD1. This sequence originates from a man younger than 30 who had mild COVID-19 (a few samples of this study predate the infection). The sample titles of this study are shuffled in the database, so cell type and time point are left out; the donor was told from shared clones. The CDR3 reads CASLGRGRSTGELFF. The DNA is TGTGCCAGCCTAGGTAGGGGGCGTAGCACCGGGGAGCTGTTTTTT.